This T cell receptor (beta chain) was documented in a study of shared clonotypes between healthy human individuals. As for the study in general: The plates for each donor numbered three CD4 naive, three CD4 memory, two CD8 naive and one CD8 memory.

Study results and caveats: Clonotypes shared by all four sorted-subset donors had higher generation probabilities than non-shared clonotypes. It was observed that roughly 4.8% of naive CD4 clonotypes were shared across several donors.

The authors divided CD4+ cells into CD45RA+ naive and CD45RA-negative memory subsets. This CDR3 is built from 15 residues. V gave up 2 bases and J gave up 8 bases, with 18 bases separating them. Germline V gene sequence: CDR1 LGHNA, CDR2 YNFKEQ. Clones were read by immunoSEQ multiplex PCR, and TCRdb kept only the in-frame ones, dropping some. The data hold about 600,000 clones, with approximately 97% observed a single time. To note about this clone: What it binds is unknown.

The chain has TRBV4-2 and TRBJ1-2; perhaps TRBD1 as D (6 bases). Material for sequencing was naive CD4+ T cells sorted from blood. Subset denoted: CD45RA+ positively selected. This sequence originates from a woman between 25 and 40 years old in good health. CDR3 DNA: TGTGCCAGCAGCCAACTCTTCAGGGGTGGAGAGGGCTACACCTTC. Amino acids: CASSQLFRGGEGYTF.